These 13 T cell receptor beta chains share one sample of origin, sequenced in a study of spatial heterogeneity in lung cancer. TCRdb reanalysed the 5' RACE reads using MiXCR and keeps one entry per CDR3 protein. The sample has about 17,000 distinct CDR3 sequences, about a fifth seen once; the top ten hold 15% to 20%. Described time point: sample taken at primary tumor resection. Sequencing was performed on whole RNA extracted from tumor and nontumor lung tissue, or from frozen PBMC, and the material was left unsorted. The input for sequencing was PBMCs, taken at surgery. All receptors come from a female donor with early-stage non-small cell lung cancer.

The rearrangement links TRBV19 to TRBJ2-1, with D uncertain. V was trimmed by 2 bases and J by 4 bases, leaving 6 bases between them. This CDR3 has 13 residues. Germline CDR1 reads LNHDA; CDR2 reads SQIVND (reference sequence). The CDR3 region has the DNA TGTGCCAGTAGTATACGTGGATACAATGAGCAGTTCTTC. This codes for CASSIRGYNEQFF. Using reference TRBV19 and TRBJ2-1 for the parts outside the CDR3, the full variable domain is DGGITQSPKYLFRKEGQNVTLSCEQNLNHDAMYWYRQDPGQGLRLIYYSQIVNDFQKGDIAEGYSVSREKKESFPLTVTSAQKNPTAFYLCASSIRGYNEQFFGPGTRLTVL.

This clonotype was seen ten or more times. V gene TRBV7-9 combines with J gene TRBJ1-6; D perhaps matches TRBD1 (5 bases). The ends were cut back, 1 base at V and 0 bases at J, with 10 bases in the middle. CDR3 length equals 17 residues. The germline CDR1 and CDR2 sequences are SEHNR and FQNEAQ (reference sequence). CDR3 sequence (DNA): TGTGCCAGCAGCTTAGTTCCGGGGCGCTCCTATAATTCACCCCTCCACTTT. Amino acid sequence: CASSLVPGRSYNSPLHF.

This clonotype rates as medium-sized. The rearrangement joins TRBV7-2 to TRBJ2-7; 11 nucleotides match TRBD1. Trimming removed 3 bases from V and 6 bases from J; junction bases left unmatched: 4. The CDR3 loop spans 14 amino acids. The germline gives CDR1 SGHTA, CDR2 FQGNSA. Here the CDR3 DNA reads TGTGCCAGCAGCTTCGGGACAGGGGGTAGCGAGCAGTACTTC. Protein product: CASSFGTGGSEQYF.

This clonotype is medium-sized (0.01 to 0.1%) in the sample. V gene TRBV24-1 combines with J gene TRBJ2-6; D not certain. Deletions cut 6 bases from V and 1 base from J, with 3 bases between. The germline V gene has CDR1 KGHDR and CDR2 SFDVKD. The CDR3 is 13 residues long. DNA for the CDR3: TGTGCCACCAGTCTATCTGGGGCCAACGTCCTGACTTTC. Amino acids: CATSLSGANVLTF.

This clonotype has a count of ten or more. The genes are TRBV5-4 and TRBJ2-2; 7 nucleotides match TRBD1. The CDR3 has 16 amino acids. Losses at the gene ends were 3 bases for V and 0 bases for J; bases not matched to a gene: 5. Germline V gene sequence: CDR1 SGHNT, CDR2 YYREEE (reference sequence). In DNA, the CDR3 is TGTGCCAGCAGCTCGAGGGACAGTTCGAACACCGGGGAGCTGTTTTTT. As protein: CASSSRDSSNTGELFF.

By sample fraction, this clonotype is medium-sized (0.01 to 0.1%). The chain uses TRBV5-1 and TRBJ2-7; D might be TRBD1 or TRBD2, each matching 5 bases. Germline V lookup: CDR1 SGHRS, CDR2 YFSETQ. V was pared by 5 bases and J by 6 bases, with 21 bases between. The CDR3 is 15 amino acids. The chain's CDR3 is CASSHTGTLRREQYF. In DNA, the CDR3 is TGCGCCAGCAGTCACACCGGGACCCTAAGGCGCGAGCAGTACTTC.

This clonotype was counted many times. This chain links TRBV3-1 with TRBJ2-3; 7 positions match TRBD2. This CDR3 has 17 residues. V shed 0 bases and J 0 bases; nucleotides not matched to a gene: 6. Per the germline V gene, CDR1 is LGHDT and CDR2 is YNNKEL (reference sequence). The CDR3 protein is CASSQEMGRESTDTQYF. CDR3 sequence (DNA): TGTGCCAGCAGCCAAGAGATGGGGCGGGAGAGCACAGATACGCAGTATTTT.

The chain carries TRBV12-3 or TRBV12-4 and TRBJ1-5, with 8 positions matching TRBD1. V lost 5 bases to trimming and J lost 2 bases; unmatched junction nucleotides: 2. CDR3 length: 14 residues. The CDR3 DNA follows: TGTGCCAGCAGTAAACAGGGGGGCAATCAGCCCCAGCATTTT. Translation gives CASSKQGGNQPQHF.

The chain carries TRBV7-8 and TRBJ2-1, with TRBD1 identical over 7 bases. The germline CDR1 and CDR2 sequences are SGHVS and FQNEAQ. The J segment lost 7 bases and the V segment lost 1 base, leaving 10 bases of the junction unmatched. This CDR3 is built from 16 residues. The chain's CDR3 is CASSLVFGTVANEQFF. CDR3 nucleotide sequence: TGTGCCAGCAGCTTAGTTTTTGGGACAGTTGCTAATGAGCAGTTCTTC.

This clonotype appeared once. The chain links TRBV4-2 to TRBJ2-1; D gene unclear. The CDR3 extends over 15 amino acids. Per the germline V gene, CDR1 is LGHNA and CDR2 is YNFKEQ. V was trimmed by 3 bases and J by 2 bases, leaving 11 bases between them. In DNA form, the CDR3 reads TGTGCCAGCAGCCAGTCTACCGAGGCCTACAATGAGCAGTTCTTC. It translates to CASSQSTEAYNEQFF.

This clonotype was counted many times. The V and J genes are TRBV7-2 and TRBJ1-6; TRBD1 matches at 7 bases. CDR1 is SGHTA and CDR2 is FQGNSA in the germline V gene. V was clipped by 9 bases and J by 6 bases; unmatched bases: 8. This CDR3 is 14 amino acids long. The DNA of the CDR3 is TGTGCCAGTAGACAGGGCGTTGGTAATTCACCCCTCCACTTT. It encodes CASRQGVGNSPLHF.

The table lists this clonotype with many counts. The chain recombines TRBV20-1 with TRBJ1-3, with no clear D. Germline V lookup: CDR1 DFQATT, CDR2 SNEGSKA (reference sequence). The V end was cut by 6 bases, the J end by 0 bases, with 15 bases between. This CDR3 is 15 amino acids long. The CDR3 spells CSAPPRAGSGNTIYF. The CDR3 DNA sequence: TGCAGTGCCCCCCCCCGGGCAGGCTCTGGAAACACCATATATTTT.

Judged by abundance, this clonotype is medium-sized. This chain connects TRBV29-1 to TRBJ1-1; possibly TRBD1 for D (5 bases). V was clipped by 4 bases and J by 5 bases, with 14 bases between them. The CDR3 spans 13 residues. Per germline, CDR1 SQVTM and CDR2 ANQGSEA. The CDR3 DNA reads TGCAGCGTTGTAGCAGGGCCTCAAACTGAAGCTTTCTTT. Residues: CSVVAGPQTEAFF.